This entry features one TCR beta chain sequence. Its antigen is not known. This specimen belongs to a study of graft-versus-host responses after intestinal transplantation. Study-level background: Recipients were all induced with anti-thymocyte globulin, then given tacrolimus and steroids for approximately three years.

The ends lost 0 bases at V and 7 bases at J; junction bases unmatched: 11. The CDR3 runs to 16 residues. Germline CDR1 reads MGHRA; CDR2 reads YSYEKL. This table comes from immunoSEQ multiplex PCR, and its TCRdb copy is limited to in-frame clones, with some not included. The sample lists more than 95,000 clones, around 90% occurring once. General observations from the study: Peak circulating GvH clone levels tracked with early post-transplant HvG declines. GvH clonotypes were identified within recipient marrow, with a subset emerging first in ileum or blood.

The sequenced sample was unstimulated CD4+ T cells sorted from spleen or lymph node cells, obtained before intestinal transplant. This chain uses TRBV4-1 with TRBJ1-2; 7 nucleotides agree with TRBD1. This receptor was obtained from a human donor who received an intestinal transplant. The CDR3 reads CASSQDFPGQYGGYTF. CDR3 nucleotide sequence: TGCGCCAGCAGCCAAGACTTTCCGGGACAGTATGGTGGCTACACCTTC.